The entry below gives a single T cell receptor (beta chain) sequence along with its context. The antigen is not known. Antigen-specific CD4+ T cell clonotypes were called by their expansion after viral peptide-pool culture in ViraFEST. Cultured cells yielded isolated CD4+ T cells after 10 days. All study participants received two doses of BNT162b2 or mRNA-1273 vaccine. On days 3 and 7, fresh IL-2 medium replaced half the medium. Clones were read by immunoSEQ multiplex PCR, and TCRdb kept only the in-frame ones, dropping some. The data hold tens of thousands of clones, with around three quarters observed a single time. This entry belongs to a study of vaccination effects on CD4 cells after COVID-19. Findings and caveats of the study: Common cold coronavirus cross-reactivity was shown by only 1 of 255 vaccine-induced clones in healthy vaccinees. Late post-vaccination, clones induced by infection and those induced by vaccine underwent marked clonal contraction.

The source material was CD4+ T cells from PBMCs cultured with HCoV-OC43 spike peptides, sampled after COVID-19 vaccination. Documented subset: HCoV-OC43 spike overlapping peptide pool stimulation. The receptor's source is a human donor who received a COVID-19 vaccine.

The chain's CDR3 is CASSQDRRDQYF. The CDR3 coding sequence is TGTGCCAGCAGCCAAGATCGTCGGGACCAATACTTC. The rearrangement links TRBV3-1 (or the pseudogene TRBV3-2) to TRBJ2-7; D might be TRBD1 or TRBD2, each matching 5 bases. The CDR3 sequence is 12 residues long. Germline CDR1 LGHDT, CDR2 YNNKEL (reference sequence). The ends were cut back, 0 bases at V and 13 bases at J, with 13 bases in the middle.